These T cell receptor beta chains were read from a single sample in a study of CD8+ T cells in alopecia areata. The data were produced by immunoSEQ multiplex PCR, yet TCRdb's version contains in-frame clones alone and is incomplete. The table lists 200,000 to 250,000 clones, over 60% of them singletons. The input for sequencing was CD4+ T cells sorted from blood, taken at approximately week 44, from a patient treated with tofacitinib. These receptor sequences come from a human donor with alopecia areata. CDR3s include the opening cysteine and the closing phenylalanine or tryptophan. The order of the fields is D gene, clone size, J gene, V gene, CDR3 protein, CDR3 DNA. The D gene is left open where the match is weak. Not every row has a clone size; where given, it reads once, few, many or a size class.

-	-	TRBJ2-3	TRBV25-1	CASNSAGTSTDTQYF	TGTGCCAGCAATTCGGCAGGGACTAGCACAGATACGCAGTATTTT
TRBD1	-	TRBJ1-3	TRBV30	CAWRQGTIYF	TGTGCCTGGAGACAGGGGACCATATATTTT
-	-	TRBJ1-1	TRBV2	CAKRGNTEAFF	TGTGCCAAAAGGGGTAACACTGAAGCTTTCTTT
TRBD2	-	TRBJ2-3	TRBV5-1	CASSLTSGASTDTQYF	TGCGCCAGCAGCTTGACTAGCGGGGCGAGCACAGATACGCAGTATTTT
-	-	TRBJ1-6	TRBV2	CASKVQDTYNSPLHF	TGTGCCAGCAAGGTCCAGGACACTTATAATTCACCCCTCCACTTT
-	-	TRBJ1-1	TRBV2	CAGTGQNTEAFF	TGTGCCGGCACTGGACAGAACACTGAAGCTTTCTTT
-	-	TRBJ2-7	TRBV4-3	CASSNYDSSYEQYF	TGCGCCAGCAGCAACTACGACAGCTCCTACGAGCAGTACTTC
-	-	TRBJ2-4	TRBV29-1	CSVEEAVNIQYF	TGCAGCGTTGAAGAGGCAGTTAACATTCAGTACTTC
-	-	TRBJ1-2	TRBV28	CASSLDSRYGYTF	TGTGCCAGCAGTTTAGACAGTCGGTATGGCTACACCTTC
-	-	TRBJ2-2	TRBV19	CASSIAGTITGELFF	TGTGCCAGTAGTATAGCCGGGACAATAACCGGGGAGCTGTTTTTT
TRBD2	-	TRBJ2-3	TRBV6-1	CASSARTSGVKDTQYF	TGTGCCAGCAGTGCCCGGACTAGCGGGGTAAAAGATACGCAGTATTTT
-	few	TRBJ2-3	TRBV4-1	CASSLPDGTQTDTQYF	TGCGCCAGCAGCCTGCCGGATGGGACCCAGACAGATACGCAGTATTTT
-	once	TRBJ1-4	TRBV29-1	CSVGTSNEKLFF	TGCAGCGTAGGGACATCGAATGAAAAACTGTTTTTT
TRBD1	-	TRBJ1-1	TRBV5-1	CASSEGTGPTEAFF	TGCGCCAGCAGCGAAGGGACAGGGCCCACTGAAGCTTTCTTT
-	once	TRBJ2-5	TRBV29-1	CSVGSGLETQYF	TGCAGCGTTGGATCGGGCCTTGAGACCCAGTACTTC
TRBD2	-	TRBJ2-1	TRBV7-9	CASSLVIGGAYNEQFF	TGTGCCAGCAGCTTAGTAATCGGGGGGGCTTACAATGAGCAGTTCTTC
-	-	TRBJ1-4	TRBV30	CAWSVYLTNEKLFF	TGTGCCTGGAGTGTATACCTTACTAATGAAAAACTGTTTTTT
-	-	TRBJ1-1	TRBV11-2	CASSLGHTGTEAFF	TGTGCCAGCAGCTTGGGACACACGGGCACTGAAGCTTTCTTT
-	-	TRBJ1-4	TRBV7-2	CASSLEGAHEKLFF	TGTGCCAGCAGCTTAGAAGGGGCGCACGAAAAACTGTTTTTT
-	-	TRBJ2-5	TRBV6-5	CASNNDRWQRETQYF	TGTGCCAGCAACAACGACAGGTGGCAGCGGGAGACCCAGTACTTC
-	few	TRBJ2-7	TRBV7-2	CASSLDRQPPNYEQYF	TGTGCCAGCAGCTTAGACCGACAGCCGCCTAACTACGAGCAGTACTTC
TRBD1	-	TRBJ2-4	TRBV5-6	CASSPPGGPDIQYF	TGTGCCAGCAGCCCGCCAGGGGGCCCGGACATTCAGTACTTC
TRBD2	-	TRBJ2-5	TRBV7-9	CASTPLGSGGRETQYF	TGTGCCAGCACCCCCCTCGGTAGCGGGGGAAGAGAGACCCAGTACTTC
TRBD1	-	TRBJ1-5	TRBV19	CACVGQTNQPQHF	TGTGCCTGCGTGGGACAGACAAATCAGCCCCAGCATTTT
TRBD1	-	TRBJ1-2	TRBV25-1	CASRRQGTNYGYTF	TGTGCCAGCAGAAGACAGGGCACTAACTATGGCTACACCTTC
TRBD2	few	TRBJ2-3	TRBV4-1	CASSQEKRGQYF	TGCGCCAGCAGCCAAGAAAAGCGGGGGCAGTATTTT
TRBD1	once	TRBJ1-2	TRBV29-1	CSVNRGSNYGYTF	TGCAGCGTAAACAGGGGGTCAAACTATGGCTACACCTTC
-	few	TRBJ2-1	TRBV5-6	CASSLGTENEQFF	TGTGCCAGCAGCTTGGGGACAGAGAATGAGCAGTTCTTC
-	-	TRBJ2-7	TRBV27	CASSLSSGGAYEQYF	TGTGCCAGCAGTTTATCGTCGGGCGGGGCCTACGAGCAGTACTTC
-	-	TRBJ2-7	TRBV7-8	CASSLTGDRHEQYF	TGTGCCAGCAGCTTAACAGGAGATCGGCACGAGCAGTACTTC
-	-	TRBJ2-5	TRBV7-8	CASSLAVNLRGETQYF	TGTGCCAGCAGCTTAGCGGTTAACCTCAGGGGAGAGACCCAGTACTTC
TRBD2	-	TRBJ2-1	TRBV4-2	CASSHPGWTGTSGAYNEQFF	TGTGCCAGCAGCCACCCGGGGTGGACCGGGACTAGCGGGGCGTACAATGAGCAGTTCTTC
TRBD2	-	TRBJ2-5	TRBV7-8	CASSLERGGETQYF	TGTGCCAGCAGCTTAGAGCGGGGGGGGGAGACCCAGTACTTC
-	-	TRBJ1-6	TRBV10-3	CAISDHVVQGGSPLHF	TGTGCCATCAGTGACCATGTGGTACAGGGAGGTTCACCCCTCCACTTT
TRBD1	-	TRBJ1-1	TRBV30	CASDRGGTEAFF	TGTGCCTCGGACAGGGGAGGCACTGAAGCTTTCTTT
-	-	TRBJ2-2	TRBV9	CASSVASYGTNTGELFF	TGTGCCAGCAGCGTAGCTTCATACGGGACGAACACCGGGGAGCTGTTTTTT
-	-	TRBJ1-5	TRBV9	CASSVSPDSNQPQHF	TGTGCCAGCAGCGTCTCACCGGACAGCAATCAGCCCCAGCATTTT
TRBD1	-	TRBJ2-3	TRBV5-1	CASSSGQPADTQYF	TGCGCCAGCAGCTCGGGACAGCCTGCAGATACGCAGTATTTT
TRBD1	-	TRBJ1-6	TRBV23-1	CASRGPGQENSPLHF	TGCGCCAGCAGAGGACCGGGACAGGAGAATTCACCCCTCCACTTT
-	-	TRBJ1-2	TRBV28	CASSYEVAYGYTF	TGTGCCAGCAGTTACGAGGTAGCCTATGGCTACACCTTC
-	few	TRBJ1-2	TRBV29-1	CSVGASVIGYTF	TGCAGCGTTGGGGCGAGTGTGATTGGCTACACCTTC
TRBD2	-	TRBJ2-7	TRBV25-1	CASSTYPGLVGSYF	TGTGCCAGCAGTACCTACCCGGGACTAGTCGGTTCTTACTTC
TRBD2	once	TRBJ2-3	TRBV29-1	CSVEGTSTGSDTQYF	TGCAGCGTTGAGGGGACTAGCACGGGGTCAGATACGCAGTATTTT
-	-	TRBJ1-1	TRBV12-5	CASGATGGSEAFF	TGTGCTAGTGGTGCCACGGGAGGTTCCGAAGCTTTCTTT
-	-	TRBJ2-1	TRBV5-1	CASSSPGGRRGYNEQFF	TGCGCCAGCAGCTCCCCCGGGGGCCGCCGGGGGTACAATGAGCAGTTCTTC
-	-	TRBJ2-3	TRBV6-5	CASNTRGGTDTQYF	TGTGCCAGCAACACCAGGGGCGGCACAGATACGCAGTATTTT
-	-	TRBJ2-7	TRBV29-1	CSVGGTSSSYEQHF	TGCAGCGTTGGAGGGACATCGAGCTCCTACGAGCAGCACTTC
-	few	TRBJ2-3	TRBV9	CASSVTKGVGDTQYF	TGTGCCAGCAGCGTAACTAAGGGGGTTGGGGATACGCAGTATTTT
-	-	TRBJ2-2	TRBV2	CASSEAQDGELFF	TGTGCCAGCAGTGAAGCCCAGGACGGGGAGCTGTTTTTT
-	-	TRBJ1-5	TRBV4-3	CASSQEYGRGSQPQHF	TGCGCCAGCAGCCAAGAATACGGGAGGGGTAGTCAGCCCCAGCATTTT
TRBD1	few	TRBJ2-3	TRBV30	CAWRLTGVVITDTQYF	TGTGCCTGGAGGTTGACAGGGGTGGTCATCACAGATACGCAGTATTTT
TRBD1	once	TRBJ1-2	TRBV29-1	CSVEFRQGAVRYTF	TGCAGCGTTGAATTCCGGCAGGGGGCCGTCCGCTACACCTTC
-	-	TRBJ1-1	TRBV29-1	CSVSELRGTEAFF	TGCAGCGTAAGCGAGCTGAGGGGGACTGAAGCTTTCTTT
TRBD2	-	TRBJ2-7	TRBV7-9	CASSLGSGGVYEQYF	TGTGCCAGCAGCTTAGGTAGCGGGGGCGTCTACGAGCAGTACTTC
-	-	TRBJ1-1	TRBV5-1	CASTSSGVPEAFF	TGCGCCAGCACCTCTAGCGGGGTGCCTGAAGCTTTCTTT
-	few	TRBJ2-3	TRBV11-3	CASSTRDPGTDTQYF	TGTGCCAGCAGCACCCGGGACCCCGGCACAGATACGCAGTATTTT
-	-	TRBJ1-1	TRBV30	CAWSVGLLNQNTEAFF	TGTGCCTGGAGTGTGGGTCTACTCAACCAGAACACTGAAGCTTTCTTT
-	-	TRBJ1-6	TRBV30	CAWSRDQGALHF	TGTGCCTGGAGTCGGGACCAAGGGGCCCTCCACTTT
TRBD2	-	TRBJ2-3	TRBV30	CAWSVLAGGYTDTQYF	TGTGCCTGGAGTGTTTTAGCGGGGGGTTACACAGATACGCAGTATTTT